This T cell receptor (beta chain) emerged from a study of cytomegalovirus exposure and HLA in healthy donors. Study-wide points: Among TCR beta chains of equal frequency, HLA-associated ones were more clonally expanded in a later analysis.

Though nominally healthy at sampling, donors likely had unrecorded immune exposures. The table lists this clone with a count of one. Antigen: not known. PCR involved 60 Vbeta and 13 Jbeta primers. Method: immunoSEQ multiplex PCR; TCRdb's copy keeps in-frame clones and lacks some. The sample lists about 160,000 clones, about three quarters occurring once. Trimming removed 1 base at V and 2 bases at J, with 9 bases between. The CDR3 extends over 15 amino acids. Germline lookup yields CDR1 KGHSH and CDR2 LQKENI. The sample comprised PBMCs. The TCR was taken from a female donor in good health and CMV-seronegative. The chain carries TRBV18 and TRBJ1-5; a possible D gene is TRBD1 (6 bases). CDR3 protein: CASSPQGHGNQPQHF. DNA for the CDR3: TGTGCCAGCTCACCACAGGGACACGGCAATCAGCCCCAGCATTTT.